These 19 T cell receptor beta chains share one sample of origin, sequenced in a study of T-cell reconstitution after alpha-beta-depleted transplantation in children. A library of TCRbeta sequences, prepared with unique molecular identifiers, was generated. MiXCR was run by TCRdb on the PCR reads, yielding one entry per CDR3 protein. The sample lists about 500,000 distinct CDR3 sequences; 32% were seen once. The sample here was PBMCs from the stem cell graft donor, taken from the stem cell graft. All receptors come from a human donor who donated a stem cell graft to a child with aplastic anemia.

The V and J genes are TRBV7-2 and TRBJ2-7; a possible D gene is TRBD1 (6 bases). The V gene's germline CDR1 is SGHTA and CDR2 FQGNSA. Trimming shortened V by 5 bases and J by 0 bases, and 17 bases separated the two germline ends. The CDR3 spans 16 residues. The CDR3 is CASSLTGTSASYEQYF. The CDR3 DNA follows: TGTGCCAGCAGCCTCACCGGGACAAGTGCCTCCTACGAGCAGTACTTC.

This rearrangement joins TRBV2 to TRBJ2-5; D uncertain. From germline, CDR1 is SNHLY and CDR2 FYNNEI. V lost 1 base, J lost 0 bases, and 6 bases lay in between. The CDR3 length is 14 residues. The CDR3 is CASSEEADQETQYF. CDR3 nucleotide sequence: TGTGCCAGCAGTGAAGAGGCAGACCAAGAGACCCAGTACTTC. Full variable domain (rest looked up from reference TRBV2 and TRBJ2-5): EPEVTQTPSHQVTQMGQEVILRCVPISNHLYFYWYRQILGQKVEFLVSFYNNEISEKSEIFDDQFSVERPDGSNFTLKIRSTKLEDSAMYFCASSEEADQETQYFGPGTRLLVL.

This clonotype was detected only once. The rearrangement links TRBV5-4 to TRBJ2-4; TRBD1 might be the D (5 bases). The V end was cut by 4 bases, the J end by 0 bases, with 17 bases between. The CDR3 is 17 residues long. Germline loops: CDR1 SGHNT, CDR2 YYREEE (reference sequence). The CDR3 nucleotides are TGTGCCAGCAGCCCTCAGGGCGGCCAGGTAGCCAAAAACATTCAGTACTTC. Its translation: CASSPQGGQVAKNIQYF.

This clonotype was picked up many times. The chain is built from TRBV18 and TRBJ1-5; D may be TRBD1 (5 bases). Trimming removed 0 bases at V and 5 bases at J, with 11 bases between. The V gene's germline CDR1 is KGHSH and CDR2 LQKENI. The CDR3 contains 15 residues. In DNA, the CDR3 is TGTGCCAGCTCACCACCGAGCGGGGGGGATCAGCCCCAGCATTTT. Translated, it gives CASSPPSGGDQPQHF. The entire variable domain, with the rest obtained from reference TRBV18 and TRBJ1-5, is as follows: NAGVMQNPRHLVRRRGQEARLRCSPMKGHSHVYWYRQLPEEGLKFMVYLQKENIIDESGMPKERFSAEFPKEGPSILRIQQVVRGDSAAYFCASSPPSGGDQPQHFGDGTRLSIL.

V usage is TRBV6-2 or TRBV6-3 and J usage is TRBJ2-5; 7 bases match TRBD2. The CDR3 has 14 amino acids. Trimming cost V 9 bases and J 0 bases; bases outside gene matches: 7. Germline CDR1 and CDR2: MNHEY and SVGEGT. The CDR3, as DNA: TGTGCCAGTGACGTGGGGGGGTACCAAGAGACCCAGTACTTC. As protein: CASDVGGYQETQYF.

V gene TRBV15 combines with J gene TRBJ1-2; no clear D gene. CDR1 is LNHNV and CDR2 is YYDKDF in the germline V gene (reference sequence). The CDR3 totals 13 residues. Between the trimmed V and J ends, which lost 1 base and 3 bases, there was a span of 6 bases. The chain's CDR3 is CATSRGRDYGYTF. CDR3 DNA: TGTGCCACCAGCAGAGGAAGGGACTATGGCTACACCTTC.

The CDR3 nucleotides are TGTGCCAGCAGCTTAGAAGAGGGATGGAATTCACCCCTCCACTTT. Residues: CASSLEEGWNSPLHF. The chain employs TRBV7-9 and TRBJ1-6; D remains ambiguous. CDR3 length: 15 amino acids. Looked up from germline, CDR1 is SEHNR and CDR2 is FQNEAQ (reference sequence). Trimming took off 1 base at V and 7 bases at J, with 11 bases between the two ends.

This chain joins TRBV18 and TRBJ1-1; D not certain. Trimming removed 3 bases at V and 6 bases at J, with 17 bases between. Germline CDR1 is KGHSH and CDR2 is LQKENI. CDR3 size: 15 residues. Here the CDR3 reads CASSPNMLLQAEAFF. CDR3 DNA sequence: TGTGCCAGCTCACCGAATATGCTCTTGCAGGCTGAAGCTTTCTTT.

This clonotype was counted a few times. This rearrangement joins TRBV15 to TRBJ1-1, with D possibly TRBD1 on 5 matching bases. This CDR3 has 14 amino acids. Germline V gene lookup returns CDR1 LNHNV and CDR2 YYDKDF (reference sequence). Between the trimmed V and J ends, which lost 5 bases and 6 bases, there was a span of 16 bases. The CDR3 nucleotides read TGTGCCACCAGCGGCGACATTGGGGCCGCTGAAGCTTTCTTT. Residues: CATSGDIGAAEAFF.

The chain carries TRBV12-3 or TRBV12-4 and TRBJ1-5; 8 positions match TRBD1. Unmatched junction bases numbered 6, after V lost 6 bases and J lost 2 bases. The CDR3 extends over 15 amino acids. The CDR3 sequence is CASRTGQGGNQPQHF. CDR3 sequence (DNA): TGTGCCAGCAGGACCGGACAGGGAGGCAATCAGCCCCAGCATTTT.

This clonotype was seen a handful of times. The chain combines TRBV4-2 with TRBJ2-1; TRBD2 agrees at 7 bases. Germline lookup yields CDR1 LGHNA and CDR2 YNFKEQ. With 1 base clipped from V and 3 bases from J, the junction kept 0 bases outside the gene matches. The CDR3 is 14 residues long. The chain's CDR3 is CASSQGDYYNEQFF. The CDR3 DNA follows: TGTGCCAGCAGCCAAGGGGACTACTACAATGAGCAGTTCTTC.

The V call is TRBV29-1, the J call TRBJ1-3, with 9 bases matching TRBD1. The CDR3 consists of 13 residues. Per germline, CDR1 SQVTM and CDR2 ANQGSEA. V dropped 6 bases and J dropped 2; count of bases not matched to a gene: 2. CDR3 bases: TGCAGCGTGACAGGGGGAACTGGAAACACCATATATTTT. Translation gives CSVTGGTGNTIYF.

The CDR3 loop reads CASSLFSGTLIYNEQFF. DNA for the CDR3: TGTGCCAGCAGCTTATTCTCCGGGACTCTGATATACAATGAGCAGTTCTTC. The V gene is TRBV5-4, the J gene TRBJ2-1, with D possibly matching TRBD2 (6 bases). V was shortened by 2 bases and J by 4 bases, with 19 bases between the two germline ends. The CDR3 spans 17 residues. The V gene's germline CDR1 is SGHNT and CDR2 YYREEE (reference sequence).

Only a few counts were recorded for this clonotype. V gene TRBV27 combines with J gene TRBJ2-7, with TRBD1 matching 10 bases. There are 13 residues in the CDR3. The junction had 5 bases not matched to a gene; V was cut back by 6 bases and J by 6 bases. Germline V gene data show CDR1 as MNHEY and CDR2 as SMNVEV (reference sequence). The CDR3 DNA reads TGTGCCAGCAGGCCAGGGACAGGGGTCGAGCAGTACGTC. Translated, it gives CASRPGTGVEQYV.

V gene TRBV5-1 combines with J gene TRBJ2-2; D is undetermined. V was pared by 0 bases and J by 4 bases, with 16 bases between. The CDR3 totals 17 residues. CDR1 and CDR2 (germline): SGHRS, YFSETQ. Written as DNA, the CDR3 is TGCGCCAGCAGCTTGGAGGCAGTTGGTGCGATCACCGGGGAGCTGTTTTTT. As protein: CASSLEAVGAITGELFF.

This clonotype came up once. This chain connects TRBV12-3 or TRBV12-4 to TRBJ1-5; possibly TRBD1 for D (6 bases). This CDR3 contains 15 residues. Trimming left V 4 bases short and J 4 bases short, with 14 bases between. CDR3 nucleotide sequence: TGTGCCAGCAGTTCGGGAGGGGGGGGGAATCAGCCCCAGCATTTT. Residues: CASSSGGGGNQPQHF.

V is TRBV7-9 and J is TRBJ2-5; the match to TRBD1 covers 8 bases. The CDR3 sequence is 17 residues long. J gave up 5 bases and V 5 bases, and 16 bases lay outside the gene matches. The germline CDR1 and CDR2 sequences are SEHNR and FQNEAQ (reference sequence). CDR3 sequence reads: CASSPLRGQAEKETQYF. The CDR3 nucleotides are TGTGCCAGCAGCCCTCTCCGGGGACAGGCGGAGAAGGAGACCCAGTACTTC. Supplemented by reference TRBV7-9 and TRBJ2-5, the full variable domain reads DTGVSQNPRHKITKRGQNVTFRCDPISEHNRLYWYRQTLGQGPEFLTYFQNEAQLEKSRLLSDRFSAERPKGSFSTLEIQRTEQGDSAMYLCASSPLRGQAEKETQYFGPGTRLLVL.

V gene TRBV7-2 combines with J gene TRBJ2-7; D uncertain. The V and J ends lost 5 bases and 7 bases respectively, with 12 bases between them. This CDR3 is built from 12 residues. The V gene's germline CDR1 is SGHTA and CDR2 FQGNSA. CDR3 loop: CASSPNYREQYV. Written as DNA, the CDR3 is TGTGCCAGCAGCCCGAACTACAGAGAGCAGTACGTC.

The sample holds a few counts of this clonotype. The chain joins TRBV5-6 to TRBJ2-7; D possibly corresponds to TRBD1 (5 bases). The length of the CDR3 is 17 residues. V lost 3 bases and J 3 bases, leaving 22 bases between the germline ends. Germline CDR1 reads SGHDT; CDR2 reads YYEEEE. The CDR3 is CASSWQTVTQPNYEQYF. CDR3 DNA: TGTGCCAGCAGCTGGCAGACAGTGACCCAACCGAACTACGAGCAGTACTTC.